A selection of T cell receptor beta chains follows, all from one sample in a study of blood T cell repertoires in COVID-19. Profiling relied on immunoSEQ multiplex PCR, and the TCRdb table lists in-frame clones only, not all of them. The data contain tens of thousands of clones, approximately 80% of them singletons. The sequenced material came from PBMCs or T cells enriched from blood (not recorded which). These receptors all stem from a woman in her thirties or forties with acute COVID-19. The CDR3 runs from the conserved cysteine through the conserved F or W. The order of the fields is clone size, V gene, J gene, D gene, CDR3 protein, CDR3 DNA. A D gene is named only where the DNA matches it firmly. Rows may omit the clone size; those that give it use once, few, many or a size class.

size: NA; V: TRBV4-2; J: TRBJ1-5; D: TRBD1; CDR3: CASSPSGQGAQPQHF; DNA: TGTGCCAGCAGCCCCAGTGGACAGGGCGCTCAGCCCCAGCATTTT
size: NA; V: TRBV4-1; J: TRBJ2-7; D: TRBD2; CDR3: CASSPLAGGLQEQYF; DNA: TGCGCCAGCAGCCCACTAGCGGGAGGGCTACAAGAGCAGTACTTC
size: NA; V: TRBV6-2/TRBV6-3; J: TRBJ2-2; D: NA; CDR3: CASSYTRGTGELFF; DNA: TGTGCCAGCAGTTACACCCGAGGAACCGGGGAGCTGTTTTTT
size: NA; V: TRBV5-1; J: TRBJ1-2; D: NA; CDR3: CASSLVGRTGNYGYTF; DNA: TGCGCCAGCAGCTTGGTCGGCAGGACTGGGAACTATGGCTACACCTTC
size: NA; V: TRBV7-9; J: TRBJ1-1; D: NA; CDR3: CASSLASPVTEAFF; DNA: TGTGCCAGCAGCTTAGCGTCCCCAGTGACTGAAGCTTTCTTT
size: NA; V: TRBV29-1; J: TRBJ2-1; D: TRBD2; CDR3: CSVEGLAGRKVLDEQFF; DNA: TGCAGCGTTGAAGGCCTAGCGGGACGAAAGGTATTGGATGAGCAGTTCTTC
size: once; V: TRBV28; J: TRBJ2-3; D: TRBD2; CDR3: CASSLEPSGRTDTQYF; DNA: TGTGCCAGCAGTTTGGAACCTAGCGGACGCACAGATACGCAGTATTTT
size: NA; V: TRBV19; J: TRBJ1-5; D: NA; CDR3: CASRRDLGGDNQPQHF; DNA: TGTGCCAGTAGACGGGACCTAGGGGGGGACAATCAGCCCCAGCATTTT
size: NA; V: TRBV5-1; J: TRBJ1-1; D: TRBD1; CDR3: CASNPGQRNTEAFF; DNA: TGCGCCAGCAATCCGGGACAGCGCAACACTGAAGCTTTCTTT
size: NA; V: TRBV21-1; J: TRBJ2-2; D: NA; CDR3: CASMGGQSTGELFF; DNA: TGTGCCAGCATGGGGGGACAGTCCACCGGGGAGCTGTTTTTT
size: NA; V: TRBV11-2; J: TRBJ1-1; D: NA; CDR3: CASSLPGPEAFF; DNA: TGTGCCAGCAGCTTACCAGGGCCTGAAGCTTTCTTT
size: NA; V: TRBV6-5; J: TRBJ1-5; D: NA; CDR3: CASSYRERSQPQHF; DNA: TGTGCCAGCAGTTACAGGGAGAGGTCCCAGCCCCAGCATTTT
size: NA; V: TRBV6-5; J: TRBJ2-2; D: TRBD2; CDR3: CASSSLAGGTGELFF; DNA: TGTGCCAGCAGTAGTCTAGCGGGGGGTACCGGGGAGCTGTTTTTT
size: NA; V: TRBV24-1; J: TRBJ2-1; D: NA; CDR3: CATSPINSYNEQFF; DNA: TGTGCCACCAGTCCAATCAACTCCTACAATGAGCAGTTCTTC
size: NA; V: TRBV7-2; J: TRBJ1-1; D: TRBD1; CDR3: CASSWGTGNTEAFF; DNA: TGTGCCAGCAGCTGGGGGACAGGGAACACTGAAGCTTTCTTT
size: NA; V: TRBV6-1; J: TRBJ2-5; D: NA; CDR3: CASSEVQQETQYF; DNA: TGTGCCAGCAGTGAAGTTCAGCAAGAGACCCAGTACTTC
size: NA; V: TRBV7-6; J: TRBJ1-3; D: NA; CDR3: CASSLAGTQNTIYF; DNA: TGTGCCAGCAGCTTAGCAGGGACTCAAAACACCATATATTTT
size: NA; V: TRBV10-3; J: TRBJ1-2; D: NA; CDR3: CAISEGVYGYTF; DNA: TGTGCCATCAGTGAGGGAGTGTATGGCTACACCTTC
size: NA; V: TRBV4-1; J: TRBJ1-1; D: NA; CDR3: CASSQTNLGTEAFF; DNA: TGCGCCAGCAGCCAAACCAACCTCGGGACTGAAGCTTTCTTT
size: few; V: TRBV6-2/TRBV6-3; J: TRBJ1-4; D: NA; CDR3: CASSYEHPRVSEKLFF; DNA: TGTGCCAGCAGTTACGAGCACCCACGGGTCAGTGAAAAACTGTTTTTT
size: NA; V: TRBV6-5; J: TRBJ2-1; D: TRBD2; CDR3: CASSYSRLAREQFF; DNA: TGTGCCAGCAGTTACTCCCGACTAGCGCGGGAGCAGTTCTTC
size: NA; V: TRBV6-5; J: TRBJ2-1; D: NA; CDR3: CASTRTQNNEQFF; DNA: TGTGCCAGCACCCGGACACAGAACAATGAGCAGTTCTTC
size: NA; V: TRBV19; J: TRBJ2-7; D: NA; CDR3: CASSIAGGAREQYF; DNA: TGTGCCAGTAGTATAGCTGGGGGGGCGCGCGAGCAGTACTTC
size: NA; V: TRBV15; J: TRBJ1-2; D: NA; CDR3: CATSRDSRTAVYGYTF; DNA: TGTGCCACCAGCAGAGATAGTCGGACAGCGGTCTATGGCTACACCTTC
size: NA; V: TRBV12-5; J: TRBJ1-3; D: NA; CDR3: CASGLVLTSSGNTIYF; DNA: TGTGCTAGTGGTTTGGTACTTACTAGCTCTGGAAACACCATATATTTT
size: NA; V: TRBV5-6; J: TRBJ1-2; D: NA; CDR3: CASSSRNGVGGYTF; DNA: TGTGCCAGCAGCTCCCGGAACGGGGTGGGGGGCTACACCTTC
size: NA; V: TRBV2; J: TRBJ2-3; D: TRBD2; CDR3: CASKYRTSGSSDTQYF; DNA: TGTGCCAGCAAATATAGGACTAGCGGGAGCTCAGATACGCAGTATTTT
size: NA; V: TRBV24-1; J: TRBJ2-1; D: NA; CDR3: CATSDLGVYNEQFF; DNA: TGTGCCACCAGTGATTTAGGAGTATACAATGAGCAGTTCTTC
size: once; V: TRBV5-1; J: TRBJ1-6; D: NA; CDR3: CASSLDRYNSPLHF; DNA: TGCGCCAGCAGCTTGGACCGCTACAATTCACCCCTCCACTTT
size: medium-sized; V: TRBV3-1/TRBV3-2; J: TRBJ1-5; D: TRBD1; CDR3: CASSQDPQGAQTSPQHF; DNA: TGTGCCAGCAGCCAGGACCCCCAGGGGGCCCAGACTTCTCCCCAGCATTTT
size: few; V: TRBV12-3/TRBV12-4; J: TRBJ2-1; D: NA; CDR3: CASSDSSYNEQFF; DNA: TGTGCCAGCTCCGACAGCTCCTACAATGAGCAGTTCTTC
size: NA; V: TRBV5-1; J: TRBJ1-2; D: TRBD1; CDR3: CASSTQDRVGYTF; DNA: TGCGCCAGCAGCACCCAGGACAGGGTCGGCTACACCTTC
size: NA; V: TRBV28; J: TRBJ2-3; D: NA; CDR3: CASSFLGYRDRTDTQYF; DNA: TGTGCCAGCAGTTTCCTGGGCTACAGAGACCGCACAGATACGCAGTATTTT
size: NA; V: TRBV9; J: TRBJ1-6; D: NA; CDR3: CASSGGTGGAHNSPLHF; DNA: TGTGCCAGCAGCGGTGGGACCGGAGGGGCACATAATTCACCCCTCCACTTT
size: NA; V: TRBV4-1; J: TRBJ1-6; D: NA; CDR3: CASSHLPGILNSPLHF; DNA: TGCGCCAGCAGCCACCTACCCGGGATACTAAATTCACCCCTCCACTTT
size: NA; V: TRBV2; J: TRBJ1-4; D: NA; CDR3: CASKERVTNEKLFF; DNA: TGTGCCAGCAAAGAACGGGTTACTAATGAAAAACTGTTTTTT
size: NA; V: TRBV7-9; J: TRBJ2-1; D: TRBD2; CDR3: CASKPGLGMWLNEQFF; DNA: TGTGCCAGCAAACCGGGACTAGGGATGTGGTTGAATGAGCAGTTCTTC
size: NA; V: TRBV27; J: TRBJ2-1; D: TRBD2; CDR3: CASSTGTSGSDEQFF; DNA: TGTGCCAGCAGTACCGGGACTAGCGGGTCAGATGAGCAGTTCTTC
size: NA; V: TRBV12-3/TRBV12-4; J: TRBJ1-2; D: NA; CDR3: CASSFDSAYGYTF; DNA: TGTGCCAGCAGTTTTGACAGTGCCTATGGCTACACCTTC
size: few; V: TRBV10-3; J: TRBJ2-1; D: TRBD2; CDR3: CAISSPAGVDNEQFF; DNA: TGTGCCATCAGTTCTCCCGCGGGAGTTGATAATGAGCAGTTCTTC
size: once; V: TRBV7-2; J: TRBJ2-1; D: TRBD1; CDR3: CASTVGTGGYNEQFF; DNA: TGTGCCAGCACCGTGGGGACAGGGGGCTACAATGAGCAGTTCTTC
size: NA; V: TRBV28; J: TRBJ2-7; D: NA; CDR3: CASSLGLGQYF; DNA: TGTGCCAGCAGTTTAGGGCTTGGGCAGTACTTC
size: NA; V: TRBV3-1/TRBV3-2; J: TRBJ1-6; D: TRBD1; CDR3: CASSDRGNSPLHF; DNA: TGTGCCAGCAGCGACAGGGGAAATTCACCCCTCCACTTT
size: NA; V: TRBV10-3; J: TRBJ1-1; D: NA; CDR3: CAISHGTNINTEAFF; DNA: TGTGCCATCAGTCATGGGACAAATATCAACACTGAAGCTTTCTTT
size: NA; V: TRBV12-3/TRBV12-4; J: TRBJ1-5; D: NA; CDR3: CASSPGVQPQHF; DNA: TGTGCCAGCAGTCCCGGGGTACAGCCCCAGCATTTT
size: NA; V: TRBV24-1; J: TRBJ2-7; D: TRBD1; CDR3: CATSARDRITYEQYF; DNA: TGTGCCACCAGTGCCCGGGACAGAATAACGTACGAGCAGTACTTC
size: NA; V: TRBV11-1; J: TRBJ2-3; D: TRBD2; CDR3: CASSPSGSPRTDTQYF; DNA: TGTGCCAGCAGCCCAAGCGGGAGTCCCCGCACAGATACGCAGTATTTT
size: few; V: TRBV18; J: TRBJ1-3; D: TRBD1; CDR3: CASSPWTGVSGNTIYF; DNA: TGTGCCAGCTCACCATGGACAGGCGTCTCTGGAAACACCATATATTTT
size: NA; V: TRBV28; J: TRBJ2-2; D: NA; CDR3: CASSLGGLLGELFF; DNA: TGTGCCAGCAGTTTGGGGGGGCTACTTGGGGAGCTGTTTTTT
size: NA; V: TRBV5-1; J: TRBJ1-2; D: NA; CDR3: CASSLAGDNYNGYTF; DNA: TGCGCCAGCAGCTTGGCTGGGGACAACTATAATGGCTACACCTTC
size: NA; V: TRBV4-1; J: TRBJ1-1; D: NA; CDR3: CASSPYPTANTEAFF; DNA: TGCGCCAGCAGCCCATACCCTACAGCGAACACTGAAGCTTTCTTT
size: NA; V: TRBV24-1; J: TRBJ2-1; D: TRBD1; CDR3: CATRDRVDNEQFF; DNA: TGTGCCACCAGGGACAGGGTTGACAATGAGCAGTTCTTC
size: NA; V: TRBV9; J: TRBJ2-3; D: NA; CDR3: CASSAPLVGSPDTQYF; DNA: TGTGCCAGCAGCGCGCCCCTAGTCGGGTCACCAGATACGCAGTATTTT